This passage covers 15 T cell receptor beta chains from one sample sequenced in a study of blood T cell repertoires in COVID-19. TCRdb's table, derived via immunoSEQ multiplex PCR, lists solely in-frame clones and lacks some. The top ten hold 1% of the sample, which has 300,000 to 400,000 clones, 87% seen once. The specimen was peripheral blood. Receptors originate from a middle-aged man with active or convalescent COVID-19.

The chain has TRBV9 and TRBJ2-2; 7 positions agree with TRBD2. The J segment lost 1 base and the V segment lost 2 bases, leaving 5 bases of the junction unmatched. Germline CDR1 reads SGDLS; CDR2 reads YYNGEE. This CDR3 is built from 16 residues. The CDR3 bases are TGTGCCAGCAGCGTGGGAGGGACTCGGAACACCGGGGAGCTGTTTTTT. Protein: CASSVGGTRNTGELFF.

The chain uses TRBV30 and TRBJ1-1; 7 bases align to TRBD1. Per the germline V gene, CDR1 is GTSNPN and CDR2 is SVGIG (reference sequence). The CDR3 length is 11 residues. V was clipped by 5 bases and J by 6 bases; unmatched bases: 3. The CDR3 nucleotides read TGTGCCTGGCGGACAGGCGCTGAAGCTTTCTTT. This sequence encodes CAWRTGAEAFF.

The chain recombines TRBV29-1 with TRBJ1-1; D unclear. Germline CDR1 is SQVTM and CDR2 is ANQGSEA. V was clipped by 3 bases and J by 3 bases, with 8 bases between them. The CDR3 length is 12 residues. CDR3 sequence: CSVDDSDTEAFF. CDR3 sequence (DNA): TGCAGCGTTGATGATTCGGACACTGAAGCTTTCTTT.

This chain uses TRBV20-1 with TRBJ1-6; D gene unclear. The length of the CDR3 is 11 residues. Germline CDR1 is DFQATT and CDR2 is SNEGSKA (reference sequence). Trimming cost V 5 bases and J 14 bases, with 13 bases left between them. The CDR3: CSAVTVLSLHF. DNA for the CDR3: TGCAGTGCTGTAACAGTTCTTTCCCTCCACTTT.

The V gene is TRBV19, the J gene TRBJ1-4; TRBD1 is a possible D gene (5 bases). Per the germline V gene, CDR1 is LNHDA and CDR2 is SQIVND (reference sequence). Trimming pared 6 bases from V and 3 bases from J, leaving 14 bases between. The CDR3 contains 15 residues. CDR3 nucleotide sequence: TGTGCCAGTAGAAAAACAGGAGACGCTAATGAAAAACTGTTTTTT. Its translation: CASRKTGDANEKLFF.

V and J are TRBV15 and TRBJ1-2; no firm D call. The CDR3 is 15 amino acids. Germline V CDR1 and CDR2: LNHNV, YYDKDF (reference sequence). V gave up 8 bases and J gave up 8 bases, with 24 bases separating them. In DNA, the CDR3 is TGTGCCACCCGAACAAAAACCTCCACCCTAGGCGGCTACACCTTC. The encoded protein is CATRTKTSTLGGYTF. The full variable domain, completed using reference TRBV15 and TRBJ1-2, is DAMVIQNPRYQVTQFGKPVTLSCSQTLNHNVMYWYQQKSSQAPKLLFHYYDKDFNNEADTPDNFQSRRPNTSFCFLDIRSPGLGDTAMYLCATRTKTSTLGGYTFGSGTRLTVV.

This sequence joins TRBV19 and TRBJ1-1, with a tentative D call TRBD1 (5 bases). Trimming removed 5 bases at V and 1 base at J, with 17 bases between. The CDR3 is made up of 16 amino acids. The germline V gene encodes CDR1 LNHDA and CDR2 SQIVND (reference sequence). CDR3 loop: CASSPKEFTGNTEAFF. CDR3 DNA sequence: TGTGCCAGTAGTCCCAAGGAATTCACAGGGAACACTGAAGCTTTCTTT.

The chain employs TRBV5-4 and TRBJ2-5, with unresolved D. The CDR3 has 13 amino acids. V was trimmed by 3 bases and J by 2 bases, leaving 8 bases between them. The V gene's germline CDR1 is SGHNT and CDR2 YYREEE (reference sequence). DNA of the CDR3: TGTGCCAGCAGCTCGCCGGTTCAAGAGACCCAGTACTTC. Translating gives CASSSPVQETQYF.

The chain carries TRBV21-1 and TRBJ2-6; the D call of TRBD1 is as the table states it, not checked on the DNA. TRBV21-1 counts as a pseudogene. This CDR3 region has 20 residues. The CDR3 spells CASSKRPKGGRVSGANVLTF. The CDR3 nucleotides are TGTGCCAGCAGCAAACGACCGAAAGGGGGCCGGGTCTCTGGGGCCAACGTCCTGACTTTC.

The chain has TRBV5-1 and TRBJ1-2; D not resolved. The CDR3 covers 14 residues. Germline loops: CDR1 SGHRS, CDR2 YFSETQ. V shed 2 bases and J shed 6 bases, with 14 bases lying between them. Written as DNA, the CDR3 is TGCGCCAGCAGCTTCGGAGACTCTGTGGATGGCTACACCTTC. This sequence encodes CASSFGDSVDGYTF.

V gene TRBV7-2 combines with J gene TRBJ1-5; D unclear. The germline V gene has CDR1 SGHTA and CDR2 FQGNSA. This CDR3 comprises 15 residues. Trimming cost V 3 bases and J 6 bases, with 15 bases left between them. CDR3 region: CASSFDEGAGQPQHF. The CDR3 DNA follows: TGTGCCAGCAGCTTCGACGAAGGAGCGGGTCAGCCCCAGCATTTT.

The chain uses TRBV18 and TRBJ1-2; 7 positions match TRBD1. The CDR3 is 16 amino acids. The V gene's germline CDR1 is KGHSH and CDR2 LQKENI. V was clipped by 3 bases and J by 8 bases; unmatched bases: 15. The DNA for the CDR3 is TGTGCCAGCTCACCGGACTACCGGGACAGCGGAAGGGGCTACACCTTC. Its translation: CASSPDYRDSGRGYTF.

The chain links TRBV20-1 to TRBJ2-7, with a weak D call TRBD1 (5 bases). This CDR3 region has 10 residues. CDR1 and CDR2 (germline): DFQATT, SNEGSKA (reference sequence). V was shortened by 7 bases and J by 3 bases, with 7 bases between the two germline ends. The CDR3 DNA follows: TGCAGTGGACAGCACTACGAGCAGTACTTC. Protein: CSGQHYEQYF.

The rearrangement joins TRBV18 to TRBJ2-3; TRBD2 matches at 15 bases. With V trimmed by 3 bases and J by 2 bases, 9 bases remained unmatched. Per the germline V gene, CDR1 is KGHSH and CDR2 is LQKENI. The CDR3 runs 19 residues. The CDR3 protein is CASSPPPGLAGGSTDTQYF. CDR3 coding DNA: TGTGCCAGCTCACCTCCCCCGGGACTAGCGGGAGGATCCACAGATACGCAGTATTTT.

The chain uses TRBV3-1 (or the pseudogene TRBV3-2) and TRBJ1-3; D is unresolved. Germline V lookup: CDR1 LGHDT, CDR2 YNNKEL (reference sequence). This CDR3 has 14 amino acids. The V and J ends lost 8 bases and 0 bases respectively, with 11 bases between them. The CDR3 nucleotides read TGTGCCAGCCAGGTCGGGAACTCTGGAAACACCATATATTTT. Protein: CASQVGNSGNTIYF.